The following is a T cell receptor (beta chain) sequence with its context. Antigen unknown. This CDR3 is built from 15 residues. The germline CDR1 and CDR2 sequences are MGHRA and YSYEKL. V was clipped by 2 bases and J by 2 bases, with 10 bases between them. The data derive from a study of T-cell memory formation after mild COVID-19. In the study overall: TCR clusters showed largely donor specificity. Overall study findings and caveats: CD4+ contracting clones were found mainly in CM and EM, and CD8+ ones in EMRA.

TCRdb itself ran the 5' RACE reads through MiXCR, one entry per CDR3 protein. The data contain roughly 86,000 distinct CDR3 sequences, approximately 15% of them seen just once; the ten biggest clones take up roughly two fifths. This sequence was found in a man younger than 30 who had mild COVID-19 (a few samples of this study predate the infection). Cell type and time point are not known. The V call is TRBV4-1, the J call TRBJ1-5; a weak D match, TRBD1 (5 bases). Material: PBMCs or a T cell subset sorted from them (not recorded which). The CDR3 DNA reads TGCGCCAGCAGCCAAACTTCGGGACGCAATCAGCCCCAGCATTTT. This codes for CASSQTSGRNQPQHF.